The 25 T cell receptor beta chains below come from one sample, sequenced in a study of T cell repertoires in Merkel cell carcinoma. Generated by immunoSEQ multiplex PCR, the TCRdb table keeps only in-frame clones and is missing some. The sample has around 14,000 clones, over 60% seen once. Input material: tumor tissue. The receptors come from an adult with Merkel cell carcinoma.

This chain joins TRBV15 and TRBJ1-6; D is ambiguous. V was pared by 1 base and J by 10 bases, with 14 bases between. The length of the CDR3 is 15 residues. CDR1 is LNHNV, CDR2 YYDKDF, per germline (reference sequence). The CDR3 reads CATSRGSLRESPLHF. The CDR3 DNA sequence: TGTGCCACCAGCAGAGGATCCCTGAGGGAGTCACCCCTCCACTTT.

The genes are TRBV10-2 and TRBJ1-1; the match to TRBD1 covers 9 bases. Germline CDR1 reads WSHSY; CDR2 reads SAAADI. V was pared by 2 bases and J by 4 bases, with 8 bases of the junction left unmatched. This CDR3 is 16 amino acids long. CDR3 nucleotides: TGCGCCAGCAGTGAGGGGACAGGGAGGCTGAGCACTGAAGCTTTCTTT. Translation gives CASSEGTGRLSTEAFF.

The V and J genes are TRBV6-1 and TRBJ2-5; D assignment may be TRBD1 or TRBD2 (6 bases each). Trimming took 3 bases from V and 4 from J, leaving 12 bases between them. This CDR3 is 14 amino acids long. Germline V lookup: CDR1 MNHNS, CDR2 SASEGT. The CDR3 protein is CASSDGGLGETQYF. Here the CDR3 DNA reads TGTGCCAGCAGTGATGGGGGGCTGGGAGAGACCCAGTACTTC.

The rearrangement joins TRBV11-3 to TRBJ2-1; 7 nucleotides agree with TRBD1. V gave up 5 bases and J gave up 9 bases; unmatched junction bases: 13. Germline loops: CDR1 SGHNT, CDR2 YENEEA. This CDR3 spans 15 amino acids. The CDR3 nucleotides are TGTGCCAGCAGCCCCCGAGGGGGCGGATTGGGTGAGCAGTTCTTC. Translation: CASSPRGGGLGEQFF.

The chain has TRBV6-2 or TRBV6-3 and TRBJ2-1, with 7 bases aligning to TRBD1. Per the germline V gene, CDR1 is MNHEY and CDR2 is SVGEGT. This CDR3 has 13 residues. V trimming: 5 bases; J trimming: 2 bases; junction bases outside the gene matches: 0. CDR3: CASSGTAYNEQFF. The CDR3 DNA sequence: TGTGCCAGCAGTGGGACAGCCTACAATGAGCAGTTCTTC.

This chain uses TRBV2 with TRBJ2-1, with a tentative D call TRBD2 (5 bases). V was pared by 7 bases and J by 8 bases, with 15 bases between. CDR1 is SNHLY, CDR2 FYNNEI, per germline. The CDR3 runs to 13 residues. CDR3 sequence reads: CASMPGWVDEQFF. The CDR3 nucleotides read TGTGCCAGCATGCCGGGGTGGGTCGATGAGCAGTTCTTC.

The chain carries TRBV3-1 (or the pseudogene TRBV3-2) and TRBJ2-7, with D possibly being TRBD2 (5 bases). The CDR3 consists of 16 residues. V was cut by 5 bases and J by 1 base, with 18 bases left in between. CDR1 and CDR2 (germline): LGHDT, YNNKEL (reference sequence). The CDR3 coding sequence is TGTGCCAGCAGCTCTCCCCCCGGACTCCTTTCCTACGAGCAGTACTTC. It encodes CASSSPPGLLSYEQYF.

This chain uses TRBV27 with TRBJ1-1; TRBD1 matches 7 bases. From germline, CDR1 is MNHEY and CDR2 SMNVEV (reference sequence). With V trimmed by 11 bases and J by 3 bases, 9 bases remained unmatched. The CDR3 totals 13 residues. The CDR3 here is CAARLGQHTEAFF. CDR3 in DNA: TGTGCCGCCAGGCTGGGACAGCACACTGAAGCTTTCTTT.

The chain couples TRBV6-1 to TRBJ1-5; tentatively, D is TRBD1 (5 bases). Per the germline V gene, CDR1 is MNHNS and CDR2 is SASEGT. The CDR3 consists of 15 residues. Trimming stripped 1 base from V and 7 bases from J, with 14 bases between. The CDR3 region has the DNA TGTGCCAGCAGTGAAGGGAGGGGTCCGGGGCAGCCCCAGCATTTT. Its translation: CASSEGRGPGQPQHF.

CDR3 bases: TGTGCTAGTGGTTTGGTACCATGGGCCGGGGAGCTGTTTTTT. The encoded protein is CASGLVPWAGELFF. This rearrangement joins TRBV12-5 to TRBJ2-2; D unclear. Germline CDR1 is LGHNT and CDR2 is FRNRAP. This CDR3 is built from 14 residues. V was shortened by 0 bases and J by 6 bases, with 8 bases between the two germline ends.

The rearrangement links TRBV5-1 to TRBJ1-1; tentative D call: TRBD1 (5 bases). CDR1 SGHRS and CDR2 YFSETQ come from the germline V gene. There are 14 residues in the CDR3. V gave up 1 base and J gave up 1 base, with 8 bases separating them. The CDR3 bases are TGCGCCAGCAGCTTGCTGGGGGAGAACACTGAAGCTTTCTTT. Protein product: CASSLLGENTEAFF.

With respect to this clone: Compared with germline, one end of the junction differs, possibly owing to a read error. The genes are TRBV7-2 and TRBJ2-1; 12 bases fit TRBD2. Per the germline V gene, CDR1 is SGHTA and CDR2 is FQGNSA. The CDR3 totals 14 residues. CDR3 bases: TGTGCCAGCAGCCTACTGACGACTAGCGGGAGTTTGATCTTC. Translating gives CASSLLTTSGSLIF.

This chain uses TRBV2 with TRBJ2-7; no firm D call. V lost 7 bases and J 2 bases, leaving 15 bases between the germline ends. The CDR3 is 14 residues long. Germline lookup yields CDR1 SNHLY and CDR2 FYNNEI. The CDR3 DNA reads TGTGCCAGCATCGGTCACCAGTCCACCTACGAGCAGTACTTC. Its protein is CASIGHQSTYEQYF.

The chain links TRBV4-1 to TRBJ1-4; D is unclear. This CDR3 region has 16 residues. V was shortened by 1 base and J by 6 bases, with 15 bases between the two germline ends. Germline lookup yields CDR1 MGHRA and CDR2 YSYEKL. The CDR3 is CASSQVTRWAYEKLFF. The CDR3 DNA reads as TGCGCCAGCAGCCAAGTGACTCGATGGGCTTATGAAAAACTGTTTTTT.

A few counts support this clone. V and J are TRBV7-2 and TRBJ2-3; unclear D gene. This CDR3 region has 14 residues. Germline CDR1 SGHTA, CDR2 FQGNSA. V was shortened by 1 base and J by 3 bases, with 8 bases between the two germline ends. In DNA form, the CDR3 reads TGTGCCAGCAGCTTAGGGTTCATTACAGATACGCAGTATTTT. Translated: CASSLGFITDTQYF. Complete variable domain (other parts from reference TRBV7-2 and TRBJ2-3): GAGVSQSPSNKVTEKGKDVELRCDPISGHTALYWYRQSLGQGLEFLIYFQGNSAPDKSGLPSDRFSAERTGGSVSTLTIQRTQQEDSAVYLCASSLGFITDTQYFGPGTRLTVL.

The chain uses TRBV9 and TRBJ1-4; D ambiguous. Germline assignment: CDR1 SGDLS and CDR2 YYNGEE. Trimming cost V 0 bases and J 8 bases, with 11 bases left between them. The CDR3 has 14 amino acids. CDR3 loop: CASSVGGGKEKLFF. In DNA, the CDR3 is TGTGCCAGCAGCGTAGGGGGAGGGAAGGAAAAACTGTTTTTT.

J is TRBJ1-2 and V is TRBV12-3 or TRBV12-4, with a possible D match to TRBD1 (5 bases). V was cut by 7 bases and J by 8 bases, with 17 bases left in between. The length of the CDR3 is 13 residues. CDR3 amino acids: CASTPTRGAGYTF. Here the CDR3 DNA reads TGTGCCAGCACCCCCACAAGGGGAGCAGGCTACACCTTC.

This clone was seen a handful of times. The chain employs TRBV4-1 and TRBJ1-5, with a possible D match to TRBD1 (5 bases). The germline CDR1 and CDR2 sequences are MGHRA and YSYEKL. Between the trimmed V and J ends, which lost 2 bases and 2 bases, there was a span of 19 bases. The CDR3 extends over 18 amino acids. This CDR3 is CASSQPAGTAEGNQPQHF. The CDR3 DNA follows: TGCGCCAGCAGCCAACCCGCCGGGACCGCGGAAGGCAATCAGCCCCAGCATTTT.

The rearrangement uses TRBV6-1 and TRBJ1-5; no reliable D call. Germline V gene data show CDR1 as MNHNS and CDR2 as SASEGT. The CDR3 totals 13 residues. V was shortened by 1 base and J by 3 bases, with 4 bases between the two germline ends. Written as DNA, the CDR3 is TGTGCCAGCAGTGAAGAATACAATCAGCCCCAGCATTTT. This encodes CASSEEYNQPQHF.

The table lists this clone with a few counts. V gene TRBV6-6 combines with J gene TRBJ1-1, with TRBD1 as a possible D gene (5 bases). V was pared by 7 bases and J by 2 bases, with 11 bases between. Germline lookup yields CDR1 MNHNY and CDR2 SVGAGI (reference sequence). There are 13 residues in the CDR3. Written as DNA, the CDR3 is TGTGCCAGCAAAAAGTGGGACAACACTGAAGCTTTCTTT. Protein sequence: CASKKWDNTEAFF.

V and J are TRBV7-2 and TRBJ1-6; D remains ambiguous. The CDR3 length is 15 residues. CDR1 is SGHTA, CDR2 FQGNSA, per germline. With 1 base removed from V and 7 bases from J, the gap between germline ends came to 11 bases. CDR3 amino acids: CASSLDRGGNSPLHF. CDR3 coding DNA: TGTGCCAGCAGCTTAGATCGGGGTGGGAATTCACCCCTCCACTTT.

This chain links TRBV7-8 with TRBJ1-4; D is uncertain. Between the trimmed V and J ends, which lost 5 bases and 8 bases, there was a span of 9 bases. Germline assignment: CDR1 SGHVS and CDR2 FQNEAQ. This CDR3 has 12 amino acids. This CDR3 is CASSPYGEKLFF. The CDR3 DNA sequence: TGTGCCAGCAGCCCTTACGGGGAAAAACTGTTTTTT.

The chain uses TRBV7-2 and TRBJ2-5; 10 bases match TRBD2. Germline loops: CDR1 SGHTA, CDR2 FQGNSA. This CDR3 contains 15 residues. Germline trimming cut 1 base from V and 6 bases from J; bases unmatched to any gene: 5. CDR3 sequence: CASSLVAGGSKTQYF. The CDR3 DNA reads TGTGCCAGCAGCTTAGTAGCGGGAGGATCAAAGACCCAGTACTTC. Full variable domain (remainder filled in from reference TRBV7-2 and TRBJ2-5): GAGVSQSPSNKVTEKGKDVELRCDPISGHTALYWYRQSLGQGLEFLIYFQGNSAPDKSGLPSDRFSAERTGGSVSTLTIQRTQQEDSAVYLCASSLVAGGSKTQYFGPGTRLLVL.

The chain employs TRBV27 and TRBJ2-1; 8 bases align to TRBD2. V shed 2 bases, J shed 8 bases, and the junction held 5 bases outside the gene matches. This CDR3 spans 14 amino acids. Per the germline V gene, CDR1 is MNHEY and CDR2 is SMNVEV (reference sequence). The chain's CDR3 is CASSLTGGPHEQFF. CDR3 sequence (DNA): TGTGCCAGCAGTTTAACGGGAGGGCCCCATGAGCAGTTCTTC.

The chain links TRBV2 to TRBJ1-6, with TRBD1 as a possible D gene (5 bases). This CDR3 region has 13 residues. Trimming took off 10 bases at V and 6 bases at J, with 13 bases between the two ends. CDR1 and CDR2 (germline): SNHLY, FYNNEI. CDR3 nucleotides: TGTGCCACTCAGGGAAATAGTAATTCACCCCTCCACTTT. Translating gives CATQGNSNSPLHF.